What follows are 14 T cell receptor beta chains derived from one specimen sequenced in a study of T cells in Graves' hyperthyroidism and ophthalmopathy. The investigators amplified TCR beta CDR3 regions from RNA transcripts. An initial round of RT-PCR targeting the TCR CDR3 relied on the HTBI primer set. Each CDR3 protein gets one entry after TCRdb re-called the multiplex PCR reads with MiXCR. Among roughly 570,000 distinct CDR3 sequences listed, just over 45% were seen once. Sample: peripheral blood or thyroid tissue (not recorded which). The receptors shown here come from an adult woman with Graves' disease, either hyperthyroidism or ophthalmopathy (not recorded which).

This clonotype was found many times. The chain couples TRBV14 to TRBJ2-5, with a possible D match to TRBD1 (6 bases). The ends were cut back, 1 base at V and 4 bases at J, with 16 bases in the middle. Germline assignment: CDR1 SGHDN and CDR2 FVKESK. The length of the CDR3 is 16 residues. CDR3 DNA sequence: TGTGCCAGCAGCCAAGTGTTCGTGAGGGGGAGAGAGACCCAGTACTTC. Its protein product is CASSQVFVRGRETQYF.

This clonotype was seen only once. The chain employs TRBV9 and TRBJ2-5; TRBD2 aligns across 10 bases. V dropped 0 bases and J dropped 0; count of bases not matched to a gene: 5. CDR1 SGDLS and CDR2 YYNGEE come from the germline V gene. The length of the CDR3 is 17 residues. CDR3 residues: CASSVGGSGGNQETQYF. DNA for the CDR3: TGTGCCAGCAGCGTAGGTGGTAGCGGGGGGAACCAAGAGACCCAGTACTTC.

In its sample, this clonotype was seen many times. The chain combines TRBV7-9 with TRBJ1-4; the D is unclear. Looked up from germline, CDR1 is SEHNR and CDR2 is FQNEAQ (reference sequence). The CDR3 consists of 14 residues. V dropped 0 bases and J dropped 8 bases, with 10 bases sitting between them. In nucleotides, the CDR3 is TGTGCCAGCAGCTTAGCGGGTCTTGGGGAAAAACTGTTTTTT. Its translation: CASSLAGLGEKLFF.

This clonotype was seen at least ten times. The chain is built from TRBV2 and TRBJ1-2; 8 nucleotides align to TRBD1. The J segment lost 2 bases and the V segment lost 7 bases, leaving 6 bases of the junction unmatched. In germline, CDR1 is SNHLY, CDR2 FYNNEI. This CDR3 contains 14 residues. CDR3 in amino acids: CASNGGQANYGYTF. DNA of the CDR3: TGTGCCAGCAATGGGGGACAGGCAAACTATGGCTACACCTTC. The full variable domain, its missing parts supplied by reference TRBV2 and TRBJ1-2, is EPEVTQTPSHQVTQMGQEVILRCVPISNHLYFYWYRQILGQKVEFLVSFYNNEISEKSEIFDDQFSVERPDGSNFTLKIRSTKLEDSAMYFCASNGGQANYGYTFGSGTRLTVV.

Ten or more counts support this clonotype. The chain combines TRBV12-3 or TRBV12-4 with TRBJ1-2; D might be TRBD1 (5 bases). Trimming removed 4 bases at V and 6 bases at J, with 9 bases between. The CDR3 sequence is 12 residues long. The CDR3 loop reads CASSSQGNGYTF. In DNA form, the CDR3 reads TGTGCCAGCAGTTCTCAGGGAAATGGCTACACCTTC.

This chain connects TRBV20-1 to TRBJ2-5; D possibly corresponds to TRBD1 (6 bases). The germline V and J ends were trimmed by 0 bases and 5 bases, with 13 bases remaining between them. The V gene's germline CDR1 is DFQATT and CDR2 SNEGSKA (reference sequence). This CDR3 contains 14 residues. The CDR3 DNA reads TGCAGTGCTAGAGATCGGTACAGGGTGGAGACCCAGTACTTC. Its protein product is CSARDRYRVETQYF.

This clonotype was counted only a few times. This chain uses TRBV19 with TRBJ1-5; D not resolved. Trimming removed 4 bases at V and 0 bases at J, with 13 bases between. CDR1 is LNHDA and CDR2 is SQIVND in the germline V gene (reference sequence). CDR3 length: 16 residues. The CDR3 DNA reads TGTGCCAGTAGTAGCGCAGAGTTACATAGCAATCAGCCCCAGCATTTT. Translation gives CASSSAELHSNQPQHF.

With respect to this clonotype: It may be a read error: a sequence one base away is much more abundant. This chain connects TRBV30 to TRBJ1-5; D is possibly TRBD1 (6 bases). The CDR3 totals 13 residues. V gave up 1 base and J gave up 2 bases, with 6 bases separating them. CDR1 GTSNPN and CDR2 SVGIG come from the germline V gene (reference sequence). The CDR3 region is CAWSGQGNQPQHF. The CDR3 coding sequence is TGTGCCTGGAGTGGACAGGGCAATCAGCCCCAGCATTTT.

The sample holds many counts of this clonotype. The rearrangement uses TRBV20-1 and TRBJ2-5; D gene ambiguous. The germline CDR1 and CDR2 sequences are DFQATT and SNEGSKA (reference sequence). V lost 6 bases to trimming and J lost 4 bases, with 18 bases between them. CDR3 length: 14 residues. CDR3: CSATHPAQGETQYF. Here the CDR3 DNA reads TGCAGTGCCACACACCCGGCTCAAGGAGAGACCCAGTACTTC.

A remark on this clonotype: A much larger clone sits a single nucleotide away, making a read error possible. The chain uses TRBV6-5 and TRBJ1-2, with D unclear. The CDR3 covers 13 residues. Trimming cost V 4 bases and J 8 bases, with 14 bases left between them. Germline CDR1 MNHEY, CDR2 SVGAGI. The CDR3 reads CASSLGWSGGYTF. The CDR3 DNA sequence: TGTGCCAGCAGTTTAGGGTGGAGTGGAGGCTACACCTTC.

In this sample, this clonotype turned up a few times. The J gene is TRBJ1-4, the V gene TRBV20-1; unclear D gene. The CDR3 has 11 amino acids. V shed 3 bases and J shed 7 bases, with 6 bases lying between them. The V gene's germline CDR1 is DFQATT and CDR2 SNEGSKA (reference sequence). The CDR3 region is CSASEIEKLFF. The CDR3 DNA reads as TGCAGTGCTAGCGAGATTGAAAAACTGTTTTTT.

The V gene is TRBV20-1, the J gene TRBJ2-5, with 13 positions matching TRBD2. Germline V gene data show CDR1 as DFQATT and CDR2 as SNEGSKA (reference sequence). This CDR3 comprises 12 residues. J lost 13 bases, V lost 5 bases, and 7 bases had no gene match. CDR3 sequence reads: CSALRLAGGPYF. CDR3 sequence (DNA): TGCAGTGCTCTTAGACTAGCGGGAGGCCCGTACTTC.

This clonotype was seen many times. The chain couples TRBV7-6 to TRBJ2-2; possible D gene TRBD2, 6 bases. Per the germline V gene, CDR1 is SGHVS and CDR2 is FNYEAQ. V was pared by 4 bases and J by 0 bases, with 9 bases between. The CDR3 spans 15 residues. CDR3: CASSWTGANTGELFF. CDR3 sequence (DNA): TGTGCCAGCAGCTGGACGGGAGCGAACACCGGGGAGCTGTTTTTT.

In nucleotides, the CDR3 is TGTGCCAGCAGCCCTACTAGCGGGAGATTTGAAGAGACCCAGTACTTC. Translated, it gives CASSPTSGRFEETQYF. This sequence joins TRBV7-2 and TRBJ2-5; 11 bases match TRBD2. The V gene end was trimmed by 5 bases and the J gene end by 3 bases; junction bases not matched to a gene: 8. CDR1 and CDR2 (germline): SGHTA, FQGNSA. This CDR3 comprises 16 residues.